This T cell receptor (beta chain) was found in a study of T cell repertoires in cytomegalovirus infection (dated by TCRdb to the late 2010s). Context from the whole study: Donor HLA type was relevant to the analysis, because carriage of CMV infection together with the matching HLA type was indicated by public TCR beta signatures. Study-wide findings and limitations: The ex vivo response was dominated by HLA-C-restricted CMV-specific TCR beta clonotypes, and the single most frequent clonotype in two of eight donors was supplied by these HLA-C-restricted clonotypes. In both this cohort and an independent roughly 400-donor cohort, the cumulative frequency of public TCR beta family members distinguished carriers of CMV infection plus the relevant HLA type.

The sequencing machine was an Illumina HiSeq 1500. Using fastp trimming at Q25 and MiXCR clonotype assembly, TCRdb reanalyzed the public sequencing data and kept in-frame beta chains. Rows are combined by CDR3 protein, so each entry shows the most common genes and DNA. The sample profile shows approximately 500,000 distinct CDR3 sequences; 11% of them were found once. Around 9.6% of the sample rests with the top ten. In this sample, this clonotype turned up many times. Its antigen remains unidentified. No much larger clonotype is one base removed from it; base qualities were not supplied. The trim is 3 bases for V and 2 bases for J, with a gap of 17 bases between the germline ends. The CDR3 goes from the cysteine to the phenylalanine over 18 residues. Of the read, only the CDR3 DNA is kept; its 54 bases are in frame from base 1. The germline V gene gives CDR1 as LGHNA and CDR2 as YNFKEQ.

The sequenced sample consisted of PBMCs. The receptor chain draws on TRBV4-2 and TRBJ2-6; the D gene is possibly TRBD1, with 5 bases matching. This clonotype originated in a human donor in good health (CMV status not recorded). Some clones in this sample may be carry-over from other donors' samples. Here is the DNA: TGTGCCAGCAGCCAGGACGACAGTAGGTCGGCTGGGGCCAACGTCCTGACTTTC. Its translation reads: CASSQDDSRSAGANVLTF.